Sequencing of this TCR beta chain was carried out in a study of T cells in tuberculosis. This clone was detected once. Time point noted: new active TB diagnosis, blood taken before or within 7 days of starting treatment. Sequencing used immunoSEQ multiplex PCR; TCRdb keeps in-frame clones, though not all of them. Among around 33,000 clones listed, about 85% were seen once. This CDR3 has 13 residues. V lost 6 bases to trimming and J lost 11 bases; unmatched junction nucleotides: 12. CDR1 is WNHNN, CDR2 SYGVQD, per germline (reference sequence). The specimen was PBMCs, collected at tuberculosis diagnosis. The rearrangement joins TRBV10-1 to TRBJ1-1; 7 bases fit TRBD1. This TCR derives from an adult with tuberculosis. CDR3 nucleotide sequence: TGCGCCAGCAGCGAACAGGGGCGCGCTGTCGCTTTCTTT. Translated: CASSEQGRAVAFF.